What follows are 20 T cell receptor beta chains derived from one specimen sequenced in a study of blood T cell repertoires in COVID-19 (dated by TCRdb to 2018 to 2021). The library was made by the immunoSEQ multiplex PCR assay. TCRdb limited this immuneACCESS table to in-frame rearrangements with V and J called. A share of clones is missing; checked studies link under half to unresolved V genes, and the rest is unexplained. The sample has about 220,000 clones on record, approximately 84% of them singletons. The top ten clones comprise 2.3% of the sample. Input material: peripheral blood. The source is a woman aged 60-75 years with acute or convalescent COVID-19.

The chain combines TRBV5-1 with TRBJ1-1; 10 bases are a match to TRBD1. V was clipped by 0 bases and J by 5 bases; unmatched bases: 4. From germline, CDR1 is SGHRS and CDR2 YFSETQ. The CDR3 is 15 residues long. The CDR3 spells CASSLGDRGGTEAFF. CDR3 bases: TGCGCCAGCAGCTTGGGGGACAGGGGTGGTACTGAAGCTTTCTTT.

The chain combines TRBV5-6 with TRBJ1-6; 7 bases are a match to TRBD1. The CDR3 is 14 amino acids. Germline CDR1 is SGHDT and CDR2 is YYEEEE. The V segment lost 3 bases and the J segment 15 bases; nucleotides outside the gene matches: 12. The CDR3 DNA reads as TGTGCCAGCAGCTCGGGACAGAAGTGGAATATCCTCCACTTT. It encodes CASSSGQKWNILHF.

The CDR3 reads CASSPSLTGLSGANVLTF. CDR3 bases: TGTGCCAGCTCACCTAGTCTGACAGGGCTTTCTGGGGCCAACGTCCTGACTTTC. The chain combines TRBV18 with TRBJ2-6; 7 bases match TRBD1. With V trimmed by 3 bases and J by 1 base, 9 bases remained unmatched. Per germline, CDR1 KGHSH and CDR2 LQKENI. CDR3 length: 18 residues. Full variable domain (outside the CDR3, taken from reference TRBV18 and TRBJ2-6): NAGVMQNPRHLVRRRGQEARLRCSPMKGHSHVYWYRQLPEEGLKFMVYLQKENIIDESGMPKERFSAEFPKEGPSILRIQQVVRGDSAAYFCASSPSLTGLSGANVLTFGAGSRLTVL.

This chain joins TRBV6-5 and TRBJ2-3; 9 bases are shared with TRBD1. V shed 6 bases and J 4 bases; nucleotides not matched to a gene: 8. Germline assignment: CDR1 MNHEY and CDR2 SVGAGI. This CDR3 comprises 15 residues. This chain's CDR3 is CASRLRDRAPDTQYF. The CDR3 region has the DNA TGTGCCAGCAGACTCCGGGACAGGGCGCCAGATACGCAGTATTTT.

This chain connects TRBV5-4 to TRBJ1-1, with 9 bases lining up with TRBD1. CDR1 and CDR2 from the germline V gene are SGHNT and YYREEE (reference sequence). The V segment lost 5 bases and the J segment 0 bases; nucleotides outside the gene matches: 8. There are 16 residues in the CDR3. CDR3 coding DNA: TGTGCCAGCAGTAAGGGACAGGGCTTATTGAACACTGAAGCTTTCTTT. Its translation is CASSKGQGLLNTEAFF.

The CDR3 is CASSPRGQGSDQPQHF. The CDR3 DNA is TGTGCCAGCAGCCCCCGAGGACAGGGGAGCGATCAGCCCCAGCATTTT. This chain connects TRBV27 to TRBJ1-5; TRBD1 agrees at 9 bases. CDR1 and CDR2 from the germline V gene are MNHEY and SMNVEV (reference sequence). The junction had 11 bases not matched to a gene; V was cut back by 6 bases and J by 5 bases. The CDR3 has 16 residues.

The V call is TRBV18, the J call TRBJ2-3; D is perhaps TRBD1 (6 bases). Germline V gives CDR1 KGHSH, CDR2 LQKENI. This CDR3 comprises 13 residues. Trimming stripped 3 bases from V and 6 bases from J, with 10 bases between. The CDR3 DNA reads TGTGCCAGCTCACCGACAGGTCGGGATACGCAGTATTTT. Encoded protein: CASSPTGRDTQYF.

The gene calls are TRBV3-1 (or the pseudogene TRBV3-2) and TRBJ2-1; 9 positions match TRBD2. Germline lookup yields CDR1 LGHDT and CDR2 YNNKEL (reference sequence). CDR3 length equals 15 residues. The junction had 5 bases not matched to a gene; V was cut back by 4 bases and J by 4 bases. CDR3 sequence reads: CASSPTSGAYNEQFF. DNA of the CDR3: TGTGCCAGCAGCCCGACTAGCGGAGCTTACAATGAGCAGTTCTTC.

The genes are TRBV7-8 and TRBJ2-2; D not resolved. The CDR3 consists of 14 residues. CDR1 and CDR2 from the germline V gene are SGHVS and FQNEAQ. V shed 0 bases and J shed 10 bases, with 12 bases lying between them. The DNA of the CDR3 is TGTGCCAGCAGCTTAGCTCCGACTGGCACGGAGCTGTTTTTT. This translates into CASSLAPTGTELFF.

Details on this clone: Other DNA sequences in this specimen translate into the identical CDR3. The V gene is TRBV6-5, the J gene TRBJ2-3, with 8 bases lining up with TRBD2. The length of the CDR3 is 15 residues. Germline assignment: CDR1 MNHEY and CDR2 SVGAGI. V shed 6 bases, J shed 1 base, and the junction held 6 bases outside the gene matches. CDR3 DNA: TGTGCCAGCAGGGCTACTAGCGGCGGCACAGATACGCAGTATTTT. Translation: CASRATSGGTDTQYF.

This clone was counted between two and nine times. This rearrangement joins TRBV5-1 to TRBJ1-1; TRBD1 aligns across 9 bases. This CDR3 spans 14 amino acids. The germline V gene has CDR1 SGHRS and CDR2 YFSETQ. The trim removed 0 bases at V and 7 bases at J, leaving 4 bases unmatched. The CDR3, as DNA: TGCGCCAGCAGCTTGGGGATGGGACAGGGTGAAGCTTTCTTT. This gives the protein CASSLGMGQGEAFF.

This clone was seen once. The gene calls are TRBV6-2 or TRBV6-3 and TRBJ1-2; TRBD1 matches at 9 bases. The CDR3 spans 16 residues. CDR1 and CDR2 (germline): MNHEY, SVGEGT. The trim removed 6 bases at V and 4 bases at J, leaving 12 bases unmatched. CDR3 sequence (DNA): TGTGCCAGCAGCGCCGGGACAGGGCGGGGGTCCTATGGCTACACCTTC. It is translated as CASSAGTGRGSYGYTF.

The V call is TRBV6-2 or TRBV6-3, the J call TRBJ1-2; 7 bases fit TRBD1. Trimming removed 0 bases from V and 7 bases from J; junction bases left unmatched: 8. Germline V CDR1 and CDR2: MNHEY, SVGEGT. The CDR3 is made up of 15 amino acids. Here the CDR3 reads CASSYSVTGPGGYTF. The CDR3 nucleotides read TGTGCCAGCAGTTACTCGGTGACAGGGCCGGGTGGCTACACCTTC.

The chain recombines TRBV5-1 with TRBJ1-1, with 8 bases matching TRBD1. Germline V gene sequence: CDR1 SGHRS, CDR2 YFSETQ. The V segment lost 1 base and the J segment 8 bases; nucleotides outside the gene matches: 7. There are 14 residues in the CDR3. The CDR3 region is CASSLTQGAVEAFF. The CDR3 nucleotides read TGCGCCAGCAGCTTGACCCAGGGGGCTGTGGAAGCTTTCTTT.

The CDR3 reads CASSPSRGKGYTF. The CDR3 DNA sequence: TGTGCCAGCAGTCCCTCGCGAGGAAAGGGCTACACCTTC. The chain uses TRBV6-5 and TRBJ1-2; D gene unclear. CDR1 MNHEY and CDR2 SVGAGI come from the germline V gene. The V end lost 5 bases, the J end lost 8 bases, and 15 bases lay between the germline ends. The length of the CDR3 is 13 residues.

The chain is built from TRBV5-6 and TRBJ2-2; TRBD1 matches 9 bases. The CDR3 runs 14 residues. Germline assignment: CDR1 SGHDT and CDR2 YYEEEE. Trimming at V came to 0 bases and at J to 6 bases, leaving 0 bases not matched to a gene. CDR3 protein: CASSLGTGAGELFF. CDR3 nucleotide sequence: TGTGCCAGCAGCTTGGGGACAGGGGCCGGGGAGCTGTTTTTT.

The CDR3: CASGQYSGNTIYF. The CDR3 coding sequence is TGTGCCAGTGGACAGTACTCTGGAAACACCATATATTTT. The V call is TRBV7-2, the J call TRBJ1-3; D possibly corresponds to TRBD1 (6 bases). V lost 9 bases and J lost 0, with 9 bases in between. Germline values: CDR1 SGHTA, CDR2 FQGNSA. The CDR3 is made up of 13 amino acids.

The gene calls are TRBV5-1 and TRBJ2-3; 7 positions match TRBD1. The CDR3 covers 12 residues. Unmatched junction bases numbered 2, after V lost 4 bases and J lost 6 bases. In germline, CDR1 is SGHRS, CDR2 YFSETQ. The CDR3 DNA is TGCGCCAGCAGCACCAGGGGGGATACGCAGTATTTT. It codes for CASSTRGDTQYF.

This chain connects TRBV12-3 or TRBV12-4 to TRBJ2-2, with D possibly matching TRBD2 (5 bases). Between the trimmed V and J ends, which lost 3 bases and 9 bases, there was a span of 8 bases. The CDR3 spans 12 residues. CDR3 in amino acids: CASSLDFRELFF. CDR3 sequence (DNA): TGTGCCAGCAGTTTGGACTTTCGGGAGCTGTTTTTT.

The rearrangement uses TRBV27 and TRBJ2-4; D remains ambiguous. The CDR3 totals 16 residues. CDR1 is MNHEY and CDR2 is SMNVEV in the germline V gene (reference sequence). Trimming cost V 2 bases and J 0 bases, with 11 bases left between them. The CDR3 DNA reads TGTGCCAGCAGTTTAATCAGTGCTTTAGCCAAAAACATTCAGTACTTC. It codes for CASSLISALAKNIQYF.